The 10 T cell receptor beta chains below were found in one sample sequenced in a study of T cells in Graves' hyperthyroidism and ophthalmopathy. The source material, RNA transcripts, was used to amplify TCR beta CDR3 regions. Using the HTBI primer set, a first-round RT-PCR was run on the TCR CDR3. Using its own MiXCR run on the multiplex PCR reads, TCRdb lists one record per CDR3 protein. The sample has around 500,000 distinct CDR3 sequences; over 13% are singletons. Sequenced: blood. The receptors were gathered from a woman aged 18-29 years with Graves' hyperthyroidism.

This clonotype showed up many times. In DNA, the CDR3 is TGTGCCAGCAGTGGCTTCCGGGACAGAAATGAAAAACTGTTTTTT. Its protein is CASSGFRDRNEKLFF. This chain joins TRBV12-3 or TRBV12-4 and TRBJ1-4; 7 nucleotides line up with TRBD1. CDR3 length equals 15 residues. V lost 5 bases and J lost 5; bases outside the gene matches: 8.

This clonotype has ten or more counts. This chain joins TRBV24-1 and TRBJ2-7, with 7 bases fitting TRBD2. CDR1 and CDR2 (germline): KGHDR, SFDVKD. This CDR3 has 14 amino acids. With V trimmed by 9 bases and J by 0 bases, 7 bases remained unmatched. The CDR3, as DNA: TGTGCCACCCCGGGACTACTAAGCTCCTACGAGCAGTACGTC. It encodes CATPGLLSSYEQYV.

The rearrangement links TRBV2 to TRBJ2-7; D remains ambiguous. In germline, CDR1 is SNHLY, CDR2 FYNNEI. The CDR3 length is 14 residues. CDR3 sequence (DNA): TGTGCCAACAGTGAAGTGCTAGAGCTCTACGAGCAGTACGTC. Protein: CANSEVLELYEQYV.

J is TRBJ1-1 and V is TRBV5-1; no definite D call. Between the trimmed V and J ends, which lost 0 bases and 4 bases, there was a span of 10 bases. Germline V CDR1 and CDR2: SGHRS, YFSETQ. The CDR3 is made up of 14 amino acids. The CDR3 nucleotides are TGCGCCAGCAGCTTGGAGGTGTTGGGCACTGAAGCTTTCTTT. It translates to CASSLEVLGTEAFF.

This clonotype came up many times. V gene TRBV27 combines with J gene TRBJ1-4; D is unclear. V dropped 6 bases and J dropped 4 bases, with 18 bases sitting between them. CDR3 size: 16 residues. The germline V gene encodes CDR1 MNHEY and CDR2 SMNVEV (reference sequence). Here the CDR3 reads CASRVSLSGYNEKLFF. In DNA form, the CDR3 reads TGTGCCAGCAGAGTTAGCCTCAGCGGGTATAATGAAAAACTGTTTTTT.

As concerns this clonotype: A much larger clone lies a single base off, so this may be a read error. The chain has TRBV2 and TRBJ2-5, with D perhaps matching TRBD1 (6 bases). From germline, CDR1 is SNHLY and CDR2 FYNNEI. This CDR3 comprises 14 residues. The CDR3 spells CARSVDSDQETQYF. The DNA of the CDR3 is TGTGCCCGCAGTGTGGACAGCGATCAAGAGACCCAGTACTTC. Drawing the rest from reference TRBV2 and TRBJ2-5, the complete variable domain is EPEVTQTPSHQVTQMGQEVILRCVPISNHLYFYWYRQILGQKVEFLVSFYNNEISEKSEIFDDQFSVERPDGSNFTLKIRSTKLEDSAMYFCARSVDSDQETQYFGPGTRLLVL.

The chain links TRBV20-1 to TRBJ2-1; D possibly corresponds to TRBD2 (5 bases). Trimming stripped 3 bases from V and 6 bases from J, with 15 bases between. The CDR3 extends over 14 amino acids. Germline CDR1 reads DFQATT; CDR2 reads SNEGSKA (reference sequence). The CDR3 region has the DNA TGCAGTGCTAGGCCCGCGGGCCTCGGCAATGAGCAGTTCTTC. It specifies CSARPAGLGNEQFF.

The CDR3 spells CAISDTDRGRGTEAFF. For the CDR3, the DNA is TGTGCCATCAGTGACACGGACAGGGGGCGCGGCACTGAAGCTTTCTTT. The gene calls are TRBV10-3 and TRBJ1-1, with 11 bases fitting TRBD1. After removal of 3 bases from V and 4 bases from J, the junction contained 7 bases not matched to a gene. Germline V gene sequence: CDR1 ENHRY, CDR2 SYGVKD. CDR3 length equals 16 residues.

This clonotype was counted at least ten times. V usage is TRBV30 and J usage is TRBJ1-5, with D possibly TRBD1 on 5 matching bases. CDR3 length: 14 residues. With 5 bases removed from V and 6 bases from J, the gap between germline ends came to 17 bases. Germline CDR1 is GTSNPN and CDR2 is SVGIG (reference sequence). CDR3 sequence (DNA): TGTGCCTGGGGGCCTGGGGGAATAACTCAGCCCCAGCATTTT. This translates into CAWGPGGITQPQHF.

This clonotype came up many times. The rearrangement links TRBV7-9 to TRBJ2-7; TRBD2 matches at 11 bases. The CDR3 is 15 amino acids. Losses at the gene ends were 5 bases for V and 3 bases for J; bases not matched to a gene: 6. Germline V gene sequence: CDR1 SEHNR, CDR2 FQNEAQ (reference sequence). The CDR3 loop is CASSTLGTSGYEQYF. The DNA for the CDR3 is TGTGCCAGCAGCACCCTAGGGACTAGCGGCTACGAGCAGTACTTC.